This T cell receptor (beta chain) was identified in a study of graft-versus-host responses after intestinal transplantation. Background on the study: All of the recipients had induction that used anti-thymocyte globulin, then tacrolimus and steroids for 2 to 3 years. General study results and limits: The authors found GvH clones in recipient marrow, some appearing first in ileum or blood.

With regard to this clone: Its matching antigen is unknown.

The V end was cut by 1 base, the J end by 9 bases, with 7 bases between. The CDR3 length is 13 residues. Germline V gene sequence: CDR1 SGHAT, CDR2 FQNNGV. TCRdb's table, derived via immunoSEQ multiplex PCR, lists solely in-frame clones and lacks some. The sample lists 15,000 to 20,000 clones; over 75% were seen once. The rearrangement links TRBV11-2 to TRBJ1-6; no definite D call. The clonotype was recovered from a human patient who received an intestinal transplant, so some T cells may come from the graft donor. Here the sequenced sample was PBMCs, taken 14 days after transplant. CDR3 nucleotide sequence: TGTGCCAGCAGCTTAGTTTGGGGTTCACCCCTCCACTTT. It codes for CASSLVWGSPLHF.